This T cell receptor beta chain was retrieved from a study of shared T cell receptors in the human thymus. TCRdb's copy holds only in-frame clones and misses some; the assay was immunoSEQ multiplex PCR. The table shows fewer than 700,000 clones, with approximately 87% occurring only once. CDR3 length equals 19 residues. V lost 1 base, J lost 2 bases, and 15 bases stayed unmatched. Germline-derived CDR1 and CDR2 are SGHDT and YYEEEE. These data were likewise used in another study, on human thymus T cells. That source notes: Corrective surgery for congenital heart defects was being performed on the healthy Finnish infants who were the donors. Thymus tissue was removed during corrective cardiac surgery. Within thymic and blood repertoires, V and J gene usage appeared to be biased.

Sample: thymocytes. This clonotype was obtained from a boy younger than two with a congenital heart defect. V gene TRBV5-6 combines with J gene TRBJ2-5; 9 nucleotides match TRBD2. Written as DNA, the CDR3 is TGTGCCAGCAGCTTGTTCTTCTTTATCGCTAGCGGGAAACAAGAGACCCAGTACTTC. Its translation: CASSLFFFIASGKQETQYF.